The rows below give T cell receptor beta chains drawn from one sample of a study of cytomegalovirus exposure and HLA in healthy donors. The table came from immunoSEQ multiplex PCR; TCRdb's copy has only in-frame clones and leaves some out. The repertoire includes about 110,000 clones, roughly 70% of them detected once, and 4.1% sits in the top ten. The sequenced material came from PBMCs. The source of these receptors is a middle-aged woman in good health and CMV-seronegative. Both conserved end residues are part of each CDR3. D genes are given only for firm matches. Clone size is stated in some rows and not others, as once, few, many or a class when expanded.

clone size	V gene	D gene	J gene	CDR3 DNA	CDR3 protein
few	TRBV6-5	.	TRBJ1-2	TGTGCCAGCAGTTACTCTTCGAGCTGGACGGGGGGCTACACCTTC	CASSYSSSWTGGYTF
.	TRBV21-1	.	TRBJ2-5	TGTGCCAGCAGCAAAGACGGGGACCAAGAGACCCAGTACTTC	CASSKDGDQETQYF
.	TRBV9	.	TRBJ1-1	TGTGCCAGCAGCGTCGGCAGGGGTGGTGGGTGGAACACTGAAGCTTTCTTT	CASSVGRGGGWNTEAFF
.	TRBV13	TRBD1	TRBJ1-1	TGTGCCAGCAGCCCCAAGACAGGGACAGGCACTGAAGCTTTCTTT	CASSPKTGTGTEAFF
.	TRBV5-6	.	TRBJ1-6	TGTGCCAGCACCTTCACAGACCGGTCCGCCTCACCCCTCCACTTT	CASTFTDRSASPLHF
.	TRBV9	.	TRBJ1-1	TGTGCCAGCAGCGTAGGGGGTCAGGGGAGCACTGAAGCTTTCTTT	CASSVGGQGSTEAFF
.	TRBV9	.	TRBJ1-6	TGTGCCAGCAGCACCCGTGGCCGAAATTCACCCCTCCACTTT	CASSTRGRNSPLHF
.	TRBV6-5	.	TRBJ1-2	TGTGCCAGCAGTTACGGGGGGGCCTATGGCTACACCTTC	CASSYGGAYGYTF
.	TRBV6-1	.	TRBJ1-3	TGTGCCAGCAGCACGGACAGATCTGGAAACACCATATATTTT	CASSTDRSGNTIYF
.	TRBV28	.	TRBJ2-7	TGTGCCAGCAGTTCACCTGGGGCAGGCCGCTCCTACGAGCAGTACTTC	CASSSPGAGRSYEQYF
.	TRBV5-6	.	TRBJ2-7	TGTGCCAGCAGCTCCCCCGCGGGCCCAAGATCGGCCTTC	CASSSPAGPRSAF
.	TRBV7-9	.	TRBJ2-7	TGTGCCAGCAGCTTAGACACCGAGCAGTACTTC	CASSLDTEQYF
.	TRBV5-1	.	TRBJ2-1	TGCGCCAGCAGCTTGGCGGGAACCGCCCTTGGGTACAATGAGCAGTTCTTC	CASSLAGTALGYNEQFF
once	TRBV28	TRBD1	TRBJ1-2	TGTGCCAGCAGTTTTCGGTCGGGGGACAGTTTCTATGGCTACACCTTC	CASSFRSGDSFYGYTF
few	TRBV7-3	.	TRBJ2-3	TGTGCCAGCAGCTTAGGGTCGCGGAGAGGGGATACGCAGTATTTT	CASSLGSRRGDTQYF
.	TRBV28	.	TRBJ1-1	TGTGCCAGCAGTTTTTTCGGGAACACTGAAGCTTTCTTT	CASSFFGNTEAFF
.	TRBV7-9	.	TRBJ1-5	TGTGCCAGCAGCTTAGGAACAGAAGGCAATCAGCCCCAGCATTTT	CASSLGTEGNQPQHF
.	TRBV4-1	.	TRBJ2-1	TGCGCCAGCAGCCAAGATGACTATACCCACAATGAGCAGTTCTTC	CASSQDDYTHNEQFF
.	TRBV2	TRBD1	TRBJ2-3	TGTGCCAGCAGTCCGGGACAGAGCACAGATACGCAGTATTTT	CASSPGQSTDTQYF
.	TRBV19	.	TRBJ2-7	TGTGCCAGTAGTATCTTCAGGGACTACGAGCAGTACTTC	CASSIFRDYEQYF
.	TRBV7-6	TRBD1	TRBJ1-3	TGTGCCAGCAGCAGACGGACAGGGGCTGGAAACACCATATATTTT	CASSRRTGAGNTIYF
.	TRBV5-1	TRBD2	TRBJ2-5	TGCGCCAGCAGCTTGGTGGGGGGGCAAGAGACCCAGTACTTC	CASSLVGGQETQYF
.	TRBV12-5	TRBD1	TRBJ2-1	TGTGCTAGTGGTCCGATGACAGGGGGTGAGCAGTTCTTC	CASGPMTGGEQFF
few	TRBV11-3	TRBD2	TRBJ2-1	TGTGCCAGCAGCTTCGCTAGCGGGGGCTTTAATGAGCAGTTCTTC	CASSFASGGFNEQFF
.	TRBV9	.	TRBJ1-2	TGTGCCAGCAGCCCAAGGCGGGGGAGCTATGGCTACACCTTC	CASSPRRGSYGYTF
once	TRBV7-6	.	TRBJ1-3	TGTGCCAGCAGCTCTCCTTGGGGCACTGGAAACACCATATATTTT	CASSSPWGTGNTIYF
.	TRBV4-3	TRBD2	TRBJ2-5	TGCGCCAGCAGCCTGGGACTAGCAGAATCCGGGGAGACCCAGTACTTC	CASSLGLAESGETQYF
.	TRBV4-2	.	TRBJ1-1	TGTGCCAGCAGCCAGTACAGGGAGAACACTGAAGCTTTCTTT	CASSQYRENTEAFF
.	TRBV28	.	TRBJ2-2	TGTGCCAGCGCGGTTCTAGCGCCCGGGGAGCTGTTTTTT	CASAVLAPGELFF
once	TRBV4-2	TRBD2	TRBJ2-1	TGTGCCAGCAGCCAACGACTAGCGGAGAGCTATAGCTCCTACAATGAGCAGTTCTTC	CASSQRLAESYSSYNEQFF